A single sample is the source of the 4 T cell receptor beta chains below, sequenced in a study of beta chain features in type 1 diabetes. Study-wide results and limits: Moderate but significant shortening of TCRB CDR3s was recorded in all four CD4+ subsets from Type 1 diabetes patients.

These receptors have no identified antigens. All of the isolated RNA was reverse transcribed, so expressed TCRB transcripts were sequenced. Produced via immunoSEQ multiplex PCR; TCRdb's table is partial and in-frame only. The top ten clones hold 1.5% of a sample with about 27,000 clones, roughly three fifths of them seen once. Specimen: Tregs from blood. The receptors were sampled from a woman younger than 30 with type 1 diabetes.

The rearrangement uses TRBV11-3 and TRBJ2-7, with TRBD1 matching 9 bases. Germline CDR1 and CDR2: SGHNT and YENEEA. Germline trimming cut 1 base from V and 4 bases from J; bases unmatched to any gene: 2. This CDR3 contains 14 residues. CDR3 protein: CASSLGTGAYEQYV. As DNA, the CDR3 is TGTGCCAGCAGCTTAGGGACAGGGGCTTACGAGCAGTACGTC.

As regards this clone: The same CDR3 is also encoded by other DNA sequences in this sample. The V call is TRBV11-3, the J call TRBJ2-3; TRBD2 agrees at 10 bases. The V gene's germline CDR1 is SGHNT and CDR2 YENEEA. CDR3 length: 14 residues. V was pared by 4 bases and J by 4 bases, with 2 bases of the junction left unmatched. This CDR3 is CASSSSGRADTQYF. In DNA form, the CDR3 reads TGTGCCAGCAGCTCTAGCGGGAGAGCAGATACGCAGTATTTT.

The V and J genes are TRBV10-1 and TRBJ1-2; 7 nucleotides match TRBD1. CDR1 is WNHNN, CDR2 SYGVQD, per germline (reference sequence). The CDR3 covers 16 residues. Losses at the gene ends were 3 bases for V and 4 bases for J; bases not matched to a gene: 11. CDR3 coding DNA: TGCGCCAGCAGTGACGACAGGGACCCTCGCTTCTATGGCTACACCTTC. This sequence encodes CASSDDRDPRFYGYTF.

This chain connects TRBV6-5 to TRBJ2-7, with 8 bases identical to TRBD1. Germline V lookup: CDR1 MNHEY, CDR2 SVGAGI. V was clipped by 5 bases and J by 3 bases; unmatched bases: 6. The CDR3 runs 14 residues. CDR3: CASSHQGAGYEQYV. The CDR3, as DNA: TGTGCCAGCAGTCACCAGGGGGCAGGCTACGAGCAGTACGTC.